Below, 24 T cell receptor beta chains from the same sample are listed, as sequenced in a study of CD8+CD57+ T cells in acquired aplastic anemia. Profiling that covered TCR beta VDJ and CDR3 relied on genomic DNA as its template. MiXCR, run by TCRdb on the reads, gives a single entry per CDR3 protein. The table includes about 180,000 distinct CDR3 sequences, 46% detected once. The specimen sequenced was sorted CD4+, CD8+, or CD8+CD57+ T cells (not recorded which) from PBMCs. These TCRs come from a human donor in good health.

The table lists this clonotype with a few counts. CDR3 DNA sequence: TGTGCCAGCAGCGGCACTAGCGGGAGTGGAAAGAGATATTTT. Translated, it gives CASSGTSGSGKRYF. The V call is TRBV7-2, the J call TRBJ2-3, with 11 bases fitting TRBD2. This CDR3 region has 14 residues. CDR1 and CDR2 from the germline V gene are SGHTA and FQGNSA. The J segment lost 15 bases and the V segment lost 5 bases, leaving 13 bases of the junction unmatched.

This clonotype was found many times. The chain has TRBV20-1 and TRBJ2-7, with D tentatively TRBD2 (6 bases). The CDR3 sequence is 13 residues long. V was trimmed by 3 bases and J by 6 bases, leaving 15 bases between them. Germline values: CDR1 DFQATT, CDR2 SNEGSKA (reference sequence). The CDR3, as DNA: TGCAGTGCTAGTCGAGCGGGTTCCGCCGAGCAGTACTTC. Translation: CSASRAGSAEQYF.

This clonotype has a count of ten or more. V and J are TRBV19 and TRBJ2-2, with D unresolved. The germline V gene encodes CDR1 LNHDA and CDR2 SQIVND (reference sequence). V was pared by 3 bases and J by 6 bases, with 17 bases between. CDR3 length: 16 residues. CDR3 amino acids: CASSISITRWSGELFF. In nucleotides, the CDR3 is TGTGCCAGTAGTATCTCTATTACCCGGTGGTCCGGGGAGCTGTTTTTT.

This clonotype has ten or more counts. The chain employs TRBV5-1 and TRBJ1-2; possible D gene TRBD1, 6 bases. Germline CDR1 and CDR2: SGHRS and YFSETQ. This CDR3 comprises 14 residues. Trimming removed 4 bases at V and 2 bases at J, with 12 bases between. The CDR3 region is CASSLGDNNYGYTF. The CDR3, as DNA: TGCGCCAGCAGCCTCGGGGACAACAACTATGGCTACACCTTC.

This rearrangement joins TRBV10-3 to TRBJ1-1; D not certain. The CDR3 length is 13 residues. Germline-derived CDR1 and CDR2 are ENHRY and SYGVKD. V was cut by 5 bases and J by 2 bases, with 9 bases left in between. CDR3 DNA: TGTGCCATCAGTTACTCGTACAACACTGAAGCTTTCTTT. It codes for CAISYSYNTEAFF.

The V call is TRBV15, the J call TRBJ2-7; weak D call: TRBD1 (6 bases). Germline V gives CDR1 LNHNV, CDR2 YYDKDF (reference sequence). There are 13 residues in the CDR3. Trimming stripped 10 bases from V and 0 bases from J, with 13 bases between. The CDR3 nucleotides read TGTGCCAGCGCTCGGGACACCTCCTACGAGCAGTACTTC. It encodes CASARDTSYEQYF.

J is TRBJ1-1 and V is TRBV6-2 or TRBV6-3, with D unresolved. V dropped 0 bases and J dropped 5 bases, with 10 bases sitting between them. Germline V lookup: CDR1 MNHEY, CDR2 SVGEGT. The CDR3 is 14 amino acids. The CDR3 loop is CASSYSTMGTEAFF. Here the CDR3 DNA reads TGTGCCAGCAGTTACTCGACGATGGGGACTGAAGCTTTCTTT.

This clonotype has a handful of counts. Given a much more abundant clone one base away, this may be a read error. The chain links TRBV9 to TRBJ1-6; D call uncertain. Germline V gives CDR1 SGDLS, CDR2 YYNGEE. The CDR3 length is 15 residues. In nucleotides, the CDR3 is TGTGCCAGCAGCGTAGGTGAATCCTATAATTCACCCCCCCACTTT. Its protein product is CASSVGESYNSPPHF. Using reference TRBV9 and TRBJ1-6 for the parts outside the CDR3, the full variable domain is DSGVTQTPKHLITATGQRVTLRCSPRSGDLSVYWYQQSLDQGLQFLIQYYNGEERAKGNILERFSAQQFPDLHSELNLSSLELGDSALYFCASSVGESYNSPPHFGNGTRLTVT.

The rearrangement links TRBV9 to TRBJ2-5; no firm D call. Between the trimmed V and J ends, which lost 7 bases and 3 bases, there was a span of 4 bases. CDR3 length: 10 residues. CDR1 is SGDLS, CDR2 YYNGEE, per germline. The CDR3 DNA sequence: TGTGCCAGCGGAGAAGAGACCCAGTACTTC. Its protein product is CASGEETQYF.

This clonotype was recorded a few times. This sequence joins TRBV5-1 and TRBJ2-7, with D unresolved. Germline values: CDR1 SGHRS, CDR2 YFSETQ. The CDR3 consists of 10 residues. V lost 4 bases and J lost 5, with 4 bases in between. Written as DNA, the CDR3 is TGCGCCAGCAGCAGGAACGAGCAGTACTTC. Translated: CASSRNEQYF.

The genes are TRBV19 and TRBJ2-3; the match to TRBD2 covers 7 bases. Trimming took 4 bases from V and 1 from J; bases not matched to a gene: 5. CDR3 length equals 15 residues. Germline CDR1 reads LNHDA; CDR2 reads SQIVND (reference sequence). The CDR3 DNA sequence: TGTGCCAGTAGTAGGGGCGGGAGAGGCACAGATACGCAGTATTTT. This sequence encodes CASSRGGRGTDTQYF.

This clonotype showed up just a few times. The V call is TRBV29-1, the J call TRBJ2-7; 9 bases match TRBD1. Trimming removed 0 bases from V and 3 bases from J; junction bases left unmatched: 6. CDR1 and CDR2 from the germline V gene are SQVTM and ANQGSEA. CDR3 length: 15 residues. The CDR3 loop is CSVEEAGQGFYEQYF. The CDR3 DNA sequence: TGCAGCGTTGAAGAGGCGGGACAGGGCTTCTACGAGCAGTACTTC.

The chain joins TRBV20-1 to TRBJ1-1; 7 bases fit TRBD1. Germline values: CDR1 DFQATT, CDR2 SNEGSKA (reference sequence). Trimming cost V 2 bases and J 3 bases; bases outside gene matches: 9. The CDR3 is made up of 15 amino acids. Written as DNA, the CDR3 is TGCAGTGCTAGAAAGCCAGGGGGAGGAGACACTGAAGCTTTCTTT. It encodes CSARKPGGGDTEAFF.

This clonotype was detected ten times or more. The chain uses TRBV19 and TRBJ1-1; D possibly corresponds to TRBD1 (6 bases). Germline V lookup: CDR1 LNHDA, CDR2 SQIVND (reference sequence). This CDR3 has 13 amino acids. Trimming left V 7 bases short and J 5 bases short, with 14 bases between. CDR3 sequence reads: CASKGEGETEAFF. CDR3 nucleotides: TGTGCCAGTAAGGGGGAAGGGGAAACTGAAGCTTTCTTT.

This sequence joins TRBV15 and TRBJ1-4; D remains ambiguous. Between the trimmed V and J ends, which lost 4 bases and 0 bases, there was a span of 9 bases. From germline, CDR1 is LNHNV and CDR2 YYDKDF (reference sequence). The CDR3 length is 15 residues. The CDR3 spells CATSNQLATNEKLFF. CDR3 nucleotide sequence: TGTGCCACCAGCAACCAGCTTGCAACTAATGAAAAACTGTTTTTT.

CDR3 nucleotide sequence: TGTGCCAGCAGCGTAGGAGACAGCCAAGAGACCCAGTACTTC. Translation gives CASSVGDSQETQYF. The genes are TRBV9 and TRBJ2-5; a weak D match, TRBD1 (5 bases). Trimming took 0 bases from V and 1 from J, leaving 7 bases between them. The CDR3 has 14 amino acids. CDR1 and CDR2 from the germline V gene are SGDLS and YYNGEE. Variable domain in full (rest from reference TRBV9 and TRBJ2-5): DSGVTQTPKHLITATGQRVTLRCSPRSGDLSVYWYQQSLDQGLQFLIQYYNGEERAKGNILERFSAQQFPDLHSELNLSSLELGDSALYFCASSVGDSQETQYFGPGTRLLVL.

This sequence joins TRBV29-1 and TRBJ1-2, with D unresolved. The CDR3 totals 13 residues. Per the germline V gene, CDR1 is SQVTM and CDR2 is ANQGSEA. The V and J ends lost 7 bases and 5 bases respectively, with 17 bases between them. The CDR3 region is CSGVGGFEYGYTF. CDR3 in DNA: TGCAGCGGAGTGGGAGGTTTTGAGTATGGCTACACCTTC.

The chain couples TRBV2 to TRBJ1-6; D might be TRBD1 (6 bases). Trimming cost V 9 bases and J 9 bases, with 15 bases left between them. In germline, CDR1 is SNHLY, CDR2 FYNNEI. The CDR3 has 13 amino acids. The CDR3 DNA is TGTGCCAGTCAAGGGAGGGGGAGTTCACCCCTCCACTTT. Encoded protein: CASQGRGSSPLHF.

In its sample, this clonotype was seen a few times. The chain employs TRBV2 and TRBJ2-1, with a weak D call TRBD2 (6 bases). CDR3 size: 14 residues. Trimming shortened V by 7 bases and J by 3 bases, and 13 bases separated the two germline ends. Germline lookup yields CDR1 SNHLY and CDR2 FYNNEI. CDR3 coding DNA: TGTGCCAGCAAGAGCGTCGGGGGCTACAATGAGCAGTTCTTC. Translating it yields CASKSVGGYNEQFF.

This clonotype has a count of ten or more. The V and J genes are TRBV7-8 and TRBJ2-7; 7 positions match TRBD1. The CDR3 is 16 residues long. Germline CDR1 reads SGHVS; CDR2 reads FQNEAQ. The V and J ends lost 3 bases and 2 bases, in that order; junction bases with no gene match: 10. The CDR3 reads CASSLTRQGGAYEQYF. The CDR3 DNA sequence: TGTGCCAGCAGCTTGACCCGACAGGGTGGGGCCTACGAGCAGTACTTC.

This clonotype was recorded once. The J gene is TRBJ1-2, the V gene TRBV24-1; D gene unclear. CDR1 and CDR2 (germline): KGHDR, SFDVKD. The CDR3 has 17 residues. Deletions cut 4 bases from V and 4 bases from J, with 21 bases between. As DNA, the CDR3 is TGTGCCACCAGTGAACACGCAAAACGGAAAATGGGCTATGGCTACACCTTC. Encoded protein: CATSEHAKRKMGYGYTF.

This clonotype was found many times. This chain uses TRBV19 with TRBJ1-1, with 7 bases that match TRBD1. The CDR3 covers 14 residues. V shed 1 base and J 4 bases; nucleotides not matched to a gene: 3. CDR1 and CDR2 from the germline V gene are LNHDA and SQIVND (reference sequence). In nucleotides, the CDR3 is TGTGCCAGTAGTATAGGACAGGGCTCCACTGAAGCTTTCTTT. Its protein is CASSIGQGSTEAFF.

This chain links TRBV7-4 with TRBJ1-2, with D possibly matching TRBD1 (5 bases). Germline loops: CDR1 SGHVT, CDR2 SQSDAQ. This CDR3 is 17 amino acids long. V lost 5 bases, J lost 3 bases, and 22 bases lay in between. The DNA for the CDR3 is TGTGCCAGCAGCCCAGCCTGGTGGGGACGTGGGGACTATGGCTACACCTTC. Translated, it gives CASSPAWWGRGDYGYTF.

This chain connects TRBV20-1 to TRBJ2-7; D gene unclear. This CDR3 has 12 residues. Trimming stripped 5 bases from V and 2 bases from J, with 10 bases between. Germline assignment: CDR1 DFQATT and CDR2 SNEGSKA (reference sequence). This chain's CDR3 is CSAASETYEQYF. The CDR3 region has the DNA TGCAGTGCTGCCAGTGAAACCTACGAGCAGTACTTC.